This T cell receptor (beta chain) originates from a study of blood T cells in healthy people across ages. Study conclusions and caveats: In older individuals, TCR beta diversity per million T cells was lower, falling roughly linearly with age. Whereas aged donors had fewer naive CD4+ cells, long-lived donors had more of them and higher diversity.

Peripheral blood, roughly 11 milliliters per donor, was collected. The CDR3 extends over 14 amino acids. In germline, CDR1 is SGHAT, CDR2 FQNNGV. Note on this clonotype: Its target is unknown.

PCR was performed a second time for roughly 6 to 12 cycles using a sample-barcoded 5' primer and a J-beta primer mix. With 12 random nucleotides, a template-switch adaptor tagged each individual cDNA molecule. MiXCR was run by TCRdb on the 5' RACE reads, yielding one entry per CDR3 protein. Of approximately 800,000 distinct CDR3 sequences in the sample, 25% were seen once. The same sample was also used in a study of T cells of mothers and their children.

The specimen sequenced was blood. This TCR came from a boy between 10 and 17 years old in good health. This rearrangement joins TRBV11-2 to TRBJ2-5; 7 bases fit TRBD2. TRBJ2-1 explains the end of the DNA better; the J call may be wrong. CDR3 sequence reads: CASSFLADYNEQFF. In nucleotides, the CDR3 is TGTGCCAGCAGCTTCCTAGCGGATTACAATGAGCAGTTCTTC.